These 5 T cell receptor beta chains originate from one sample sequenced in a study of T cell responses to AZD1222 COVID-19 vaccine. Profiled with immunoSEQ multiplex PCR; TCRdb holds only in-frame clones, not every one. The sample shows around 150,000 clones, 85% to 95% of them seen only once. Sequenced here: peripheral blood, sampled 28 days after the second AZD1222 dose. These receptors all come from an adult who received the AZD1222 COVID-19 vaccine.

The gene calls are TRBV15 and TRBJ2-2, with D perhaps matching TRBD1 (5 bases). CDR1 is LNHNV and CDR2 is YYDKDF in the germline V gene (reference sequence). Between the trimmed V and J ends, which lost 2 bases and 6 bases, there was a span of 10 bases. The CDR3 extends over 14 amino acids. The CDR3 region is CATSRPQGAGELFF. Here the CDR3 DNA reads TGTGCCACCAGCAGACCCCAGGGTGCCGGGGAGCTGTTTTTT. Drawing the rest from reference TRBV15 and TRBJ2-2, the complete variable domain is DAMVIQNPRYQVTQFGKPVTLSCSQTLNHNVMYWYQQKSSQAPKLLFHYYDKDFNNEADTPDNFQSRRPNTSFCFLDIRSPGLGDTAMYLCATSRPQGAGELFFGEGSRLTVL.

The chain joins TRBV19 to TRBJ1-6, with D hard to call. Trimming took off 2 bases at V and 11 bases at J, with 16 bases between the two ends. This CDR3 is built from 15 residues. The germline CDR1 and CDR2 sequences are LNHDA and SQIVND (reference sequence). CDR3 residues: CASSITGTSSAPLHF. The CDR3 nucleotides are TGTGCCAGTAGTATAACGGGAACCTCTTCCGCACCCCTCCACTTT.

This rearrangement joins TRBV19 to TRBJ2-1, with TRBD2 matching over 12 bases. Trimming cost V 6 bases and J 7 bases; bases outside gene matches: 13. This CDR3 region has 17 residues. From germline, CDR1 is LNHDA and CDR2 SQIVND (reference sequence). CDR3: CASSPIPLAGGGNEQFF. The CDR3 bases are TGTGCCAGTAGCCCAATCCCACTAGCGGGAGGAGGTAATGAGCAGTTCTTC.

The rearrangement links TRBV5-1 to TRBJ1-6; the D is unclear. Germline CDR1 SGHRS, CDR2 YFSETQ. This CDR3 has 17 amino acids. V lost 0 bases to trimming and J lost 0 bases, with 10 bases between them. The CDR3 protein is CASSLELMSSYNSPLHF. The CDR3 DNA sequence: TGCGCCAGCAGCTTGGAACTGATGAGCTCCTATAATTCACCCCTCCACTTT. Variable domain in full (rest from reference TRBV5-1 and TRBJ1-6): KAGVTQTPRYLIKTRGQQVTLSCSPISGHRSVSWYQQTPGQGLQFLFEYFSETQRNKGNFPGRFSGRQFSNSRSEMNVSTLELGDSALYLCASSLELMSSYNSPLHFGNGTRLTVT.

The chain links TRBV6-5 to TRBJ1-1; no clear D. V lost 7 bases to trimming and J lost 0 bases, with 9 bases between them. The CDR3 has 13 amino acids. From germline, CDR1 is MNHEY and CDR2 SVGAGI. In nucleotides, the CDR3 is TGTGCCAGCACTTTTGGATTGAACACTGAAGCTTTCTTT. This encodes CASTFGLNTEAFF.